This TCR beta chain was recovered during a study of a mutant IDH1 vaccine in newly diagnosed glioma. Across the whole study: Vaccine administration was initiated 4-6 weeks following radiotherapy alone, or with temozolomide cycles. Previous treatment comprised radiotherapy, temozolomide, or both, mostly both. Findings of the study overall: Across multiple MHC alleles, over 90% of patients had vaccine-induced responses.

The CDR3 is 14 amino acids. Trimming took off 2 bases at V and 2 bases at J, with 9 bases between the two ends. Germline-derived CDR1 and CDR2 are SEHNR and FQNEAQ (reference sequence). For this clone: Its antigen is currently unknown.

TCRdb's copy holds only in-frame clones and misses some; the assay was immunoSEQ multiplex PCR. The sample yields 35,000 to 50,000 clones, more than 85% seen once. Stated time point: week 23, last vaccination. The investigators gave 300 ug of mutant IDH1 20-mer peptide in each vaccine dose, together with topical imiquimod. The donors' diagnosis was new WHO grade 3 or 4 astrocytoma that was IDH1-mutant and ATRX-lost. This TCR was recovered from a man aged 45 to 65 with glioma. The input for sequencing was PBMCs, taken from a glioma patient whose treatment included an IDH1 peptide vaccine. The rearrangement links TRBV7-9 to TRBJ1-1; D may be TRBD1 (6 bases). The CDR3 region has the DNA TGTGCCAGCAGCTTAACAGGGACTAACACTGAAGCTTTCTTT. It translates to CASSLTGTNTEAFF.